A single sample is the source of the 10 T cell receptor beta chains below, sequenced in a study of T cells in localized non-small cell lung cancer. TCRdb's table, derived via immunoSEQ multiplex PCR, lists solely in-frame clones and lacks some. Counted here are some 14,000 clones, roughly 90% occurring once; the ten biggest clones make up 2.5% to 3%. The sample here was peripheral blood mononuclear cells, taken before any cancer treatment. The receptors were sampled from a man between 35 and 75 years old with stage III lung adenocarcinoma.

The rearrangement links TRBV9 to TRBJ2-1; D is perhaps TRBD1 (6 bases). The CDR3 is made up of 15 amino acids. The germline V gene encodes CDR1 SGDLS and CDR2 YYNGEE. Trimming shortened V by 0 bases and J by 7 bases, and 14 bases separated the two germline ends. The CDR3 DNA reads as TGTGCCAGCAGCGTAGAGGGGGAGATAAGTAATGAGCAGTTCTTC. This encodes CASSVEGEISNEQFF.

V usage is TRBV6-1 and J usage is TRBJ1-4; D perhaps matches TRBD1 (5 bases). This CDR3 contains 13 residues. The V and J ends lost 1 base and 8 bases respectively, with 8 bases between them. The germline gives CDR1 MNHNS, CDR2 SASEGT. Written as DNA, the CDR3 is TGTGCCAGCAGTGAAGATAGGGGAGAAAAACTGTTTTTT. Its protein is CASSEDRGEKLFF.

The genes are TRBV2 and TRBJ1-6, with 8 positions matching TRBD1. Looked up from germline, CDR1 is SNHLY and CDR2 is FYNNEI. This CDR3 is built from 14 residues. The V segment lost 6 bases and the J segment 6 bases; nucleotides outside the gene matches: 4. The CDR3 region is CASRGQAINSPLHF. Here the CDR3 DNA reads TGTGCCAGCAGGGGACAGGCGATTAATTCACCCCTCCACTTT. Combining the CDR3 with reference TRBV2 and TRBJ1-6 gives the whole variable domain EPEVTQTPSHQVTQMGQEVILRCVPISNHLYFYWYRQILGQKVEFLVSFYNNEISEKSEIFDDQFSVERPDGSNFTLKIRSTKLEDSAMYFCASRGQAINSPLHFGNGTRLTVT.

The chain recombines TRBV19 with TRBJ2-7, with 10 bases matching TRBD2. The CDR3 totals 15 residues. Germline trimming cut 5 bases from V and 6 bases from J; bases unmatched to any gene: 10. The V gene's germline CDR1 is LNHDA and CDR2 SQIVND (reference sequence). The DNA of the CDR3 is TGTGCCAGTAGTTCTTCTAGCGGGAGTGGGTTCGAGCAGTACTTC. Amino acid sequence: CASSSSSGSGFEQYF.

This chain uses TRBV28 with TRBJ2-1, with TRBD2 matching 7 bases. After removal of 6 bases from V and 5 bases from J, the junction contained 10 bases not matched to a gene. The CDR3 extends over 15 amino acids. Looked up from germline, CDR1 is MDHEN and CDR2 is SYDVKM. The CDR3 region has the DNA TGTGCCAGCAGACAAGCGGGAATCCCCCACAATGAGCAGTTCTTC. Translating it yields CASRQAGIPHNEQFF.

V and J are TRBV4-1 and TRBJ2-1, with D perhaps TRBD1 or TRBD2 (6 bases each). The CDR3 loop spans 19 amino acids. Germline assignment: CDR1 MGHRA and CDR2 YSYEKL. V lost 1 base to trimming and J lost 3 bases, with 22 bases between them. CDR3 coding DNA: TGCGCCAGCAGCCAAGGTCTCTCTTCGGAAGGGGGGATCTACAATGAGCAGTTCTTC. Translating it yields CASSQGLSSEGGIYNEQFF.

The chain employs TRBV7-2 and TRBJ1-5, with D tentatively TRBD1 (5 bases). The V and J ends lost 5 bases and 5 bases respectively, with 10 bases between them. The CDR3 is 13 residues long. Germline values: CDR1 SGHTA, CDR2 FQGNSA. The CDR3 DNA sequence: TGTGCCAGCAGCCCCCGGGGGGATCAGCCCCAGCATTTT. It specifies CASSPRGDQPQHF.

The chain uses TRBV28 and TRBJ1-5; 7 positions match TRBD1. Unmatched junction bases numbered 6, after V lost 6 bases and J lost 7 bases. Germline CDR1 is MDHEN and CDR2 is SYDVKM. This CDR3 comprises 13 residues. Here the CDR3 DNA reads TGTGCCAGCAGGGGGCAGGGGGTGCAGCCCCAGCATTTT. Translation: CASRGQGVQPQHF.

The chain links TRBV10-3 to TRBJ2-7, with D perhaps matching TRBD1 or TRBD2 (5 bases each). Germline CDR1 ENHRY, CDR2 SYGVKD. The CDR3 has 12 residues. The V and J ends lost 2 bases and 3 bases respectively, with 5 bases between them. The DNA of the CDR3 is TGTGCCATCAGTGAGGGGGGCTACGAGCAGTACTTC. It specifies CAISEGGYEQYF.

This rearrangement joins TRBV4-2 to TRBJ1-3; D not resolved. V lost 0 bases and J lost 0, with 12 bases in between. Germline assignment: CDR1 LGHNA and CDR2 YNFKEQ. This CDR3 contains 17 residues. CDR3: CASSQDRERYSGNTIYF. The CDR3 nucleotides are TGTGCCAGCAGCCAAGATCGAGAAAGGTACTCTGGAAACACCATATATTTT.